This TCR beta chain emerged from a study of CD8 T cells in ankylosing spondylitis. With respect to this clonotype: Its antigen is still unknown.

General study findings and limits: There was reportedly significant enrichment of clones that were disease-linked in matched ankylosing spondylitis synovial fluid. Ankylosing spondylitis blood appeared to carry a characteristic TCR beta motif of fewer than 10 highly homologous variants. Some motif variants were previously reported in reactive arthritis synovial fluid and blood.

Germline loops: CDR1 SGHTA, CDR2 FQGTGA. The CDR3 is 13 amino acids. Between the trimmed V and J ends, which lost 1 base and 5 bases, there was a span of 8 bases. By quantitative 5'-RACE with molecular barcodes, the TCR beta libraries were made. TCRdb redid the calling of the 5' RACE reads with MiXCR, one entry per CDR3 protein. Counted here are about 800,000 distinct CDR3 sequences, about an eighth occurring once; the ten biggest clones make up 0.51%. The V and J genes are TRBV7-3 and TRBJ2-5; possible D gene TRBD1, 6 bases. The sequencing sample was made of blood, either unsorted or a sorted T cell fraction (not recorded which). The clonotype comes from a male donor with ankylosing spondylitis. In DNA, the CDR3 is TGTGCCAGCAGCTTAATGCAGGGGGAGACCCAGTACTTC. Its translation: CASSLMQGETQYF.